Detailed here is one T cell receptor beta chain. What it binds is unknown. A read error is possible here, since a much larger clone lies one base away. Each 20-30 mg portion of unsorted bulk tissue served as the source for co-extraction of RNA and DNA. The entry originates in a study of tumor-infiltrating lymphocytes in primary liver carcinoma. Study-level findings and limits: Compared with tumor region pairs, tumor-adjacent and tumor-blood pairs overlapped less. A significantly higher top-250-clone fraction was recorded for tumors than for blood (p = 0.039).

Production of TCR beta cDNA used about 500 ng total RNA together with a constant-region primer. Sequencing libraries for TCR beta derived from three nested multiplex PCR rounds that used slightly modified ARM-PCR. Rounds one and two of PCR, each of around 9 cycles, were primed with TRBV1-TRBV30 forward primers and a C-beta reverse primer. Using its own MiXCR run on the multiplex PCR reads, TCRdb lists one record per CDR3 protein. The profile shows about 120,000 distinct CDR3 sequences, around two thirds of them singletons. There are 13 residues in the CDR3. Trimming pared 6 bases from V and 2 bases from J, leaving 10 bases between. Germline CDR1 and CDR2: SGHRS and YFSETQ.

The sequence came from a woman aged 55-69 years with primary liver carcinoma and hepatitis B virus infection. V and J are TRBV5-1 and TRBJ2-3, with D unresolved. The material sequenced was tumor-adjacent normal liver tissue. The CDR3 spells CASTPGNTDTQYF. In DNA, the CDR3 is TGCGCCAGCACCCCCGGAAACACAGATACGCAGTATTTT.